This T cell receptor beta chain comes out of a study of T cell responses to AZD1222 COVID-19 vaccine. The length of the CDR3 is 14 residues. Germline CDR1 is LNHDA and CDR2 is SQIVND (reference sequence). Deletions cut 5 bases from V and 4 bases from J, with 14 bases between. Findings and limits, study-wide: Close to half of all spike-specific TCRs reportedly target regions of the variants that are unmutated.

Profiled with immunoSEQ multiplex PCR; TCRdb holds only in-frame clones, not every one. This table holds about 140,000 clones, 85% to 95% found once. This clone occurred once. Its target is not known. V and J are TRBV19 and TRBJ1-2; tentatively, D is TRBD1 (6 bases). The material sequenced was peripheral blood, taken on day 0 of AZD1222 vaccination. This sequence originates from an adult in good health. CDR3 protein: CASSSSQGSYGYTF. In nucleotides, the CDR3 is TGTGCCAGTAGTTCCTCTCAGGGGTCCTATGGCTACACCTTC.